The 28 T cell receptor beta chains below were found in one sample sequenced in a study of blood T cells in healthy people across ages. Through a sample-barcoded 5' primer and a J-beta primer mix, a second PCR was run for roughly 6 to 12 cycles. TCRdb independently ran MiXCR on the 5' RACE reads; one entry per CDR3 protein. The data contain around 1.7 million distinct CDR3 sequences, roughly 28% of them singletons. Sequencing was done on a sample of blood. These receptor sequences come from a woman between 25 and 40 years old in good health.

This clonotype was picked up a small number of times. V is TRBV5-1 and J is TRBJ1-2; D gene ambiguous. CDR1 is SGHRS and CDR2 is YFSETQ in the germline V gene. The CDR3 is made up of 15 amino acids. Trimming took off 4 bases at V and 1 base at J, with 14 bases between the two ends. CDR3 residues: CASSALLGVNYGYTF. DNA for the CDR3: TGCGCCAGCAGCGCCCTTCTAGGTGTTAACTATGGCTACACCTTC.

J is TRBJ2-6 and V is TRBV13, with D possibly TRBD1 on 6 matching bases. The CDR3 length is 19 residues. Deletions cut 8 bases from V and 1 base from J, with 24 bases between. Germline values: CDR1 PRHDT, CDR2 FYEKMQ (reference sequence). Written as DNA, the CDR3 is TGTGCCAGCCTCGATACCGTGGACAGCCTCCGATCTGGGGCCAACGTCCTGACTTTC. The encoded protein is CASLDTVDSLRSGANVLTF.

This clonotype was picked up many times. V is TRBV5-5 and J is TRBJ2-5; 11 bases agree with TRBD2. CDR3 length: 15 residues. Trimming cost V 4 bases and J 5 bases; bases outside gene matches: 7. Germline CDR1 is SGHKS and CDR2 is YYEKEE (reference sequence). The CDR3 loop is CASSPTSGSYETQYF. Here the CDR3 DNA reads TGTGCCAGCAGCCCAACTAGCGGGAGCTATGAGACCCAGTACTTC.

This clonotype was seen only a few times. J is TRBJ2-1 and V is TRBV20-1; no definite D call. Trimming cost V 4 bases and J 5 bases, with 12 bases left between them. This CDR3 comprises 13 residues. The germline V gene encodes CDR1 DFQATT and CDR2 SNEGSKA (reference sequence). CDR3 coding DNA: TGCAGTGCTACAAGAAACGACCACAATGAGCAGTTCTTC. Protein product: CSATRNDHNEQFF.

On this clonotype itself: A much larger clone differs by one base, so this may be a read error. V is TRBV2 and J is TRBJ2-1; maybe TRBD2 (5 bases). Germline V CDR1 and CDR2: SNHLY, FYNNEI. The CDR3 is 13 amino acids. This CDR3 is CAGSGFSYNEQFF. The CDR3, as DNA: TGTGCCGGCAGCGGCTTCTCCTACAATGAGCAGTTCTTC.

This chain connects TRBV12-3 or TRBV12-4 to TRBJ2-3, with 8 bases identical to TRBD2. The CDR3 spans 19 residues. After removal of 3 bases from V and 1 base from J, the junction contained 15 bases not matched to a gene. The CDR3 sequence: CASSLRPGLVKVGTDTQYF. For the CDR3, the DNA is TGTGCCAGCAGTTTGAGACCGGGACTAGTTAAGGTCGGCACAGATACGCAGTATTTT.

The chain combines TRBV7-2 with TRBJ2-2, with D perhaps TRBD1 (6 bases). The length of the CDR3 is 17 residues. Germline lookup yields CDR1 SGHTA and CDR2 FQGNSA. Trimming took 5 bases from V and 2 from J, leaving 18 bases between them. CDR3 DNA: TGTGCCAGCAGCAAAGGTCCGGGACACCGAAACACCGGGGAGCTGTTTTTT. It specifies CASSKGPGHRNTGELFF.

The chain carries TRBV6-6 and TRBJ1-6; D possibly corresponds to TRBD1 (6 bases). Trimming removed 2 bases from V and 8 bases from J, with 16 bases in between. The CDR3 is made up of 16 amino acids. Germline CDR1 MNHNY, CDR2 SVGAGI (reference sequence). The CDR3 protein is CASSYPPGAGHSPLHF. Written as DNA, the CDR3 is TGTGCCAGCAGTTACCCCCCAGGGGCGGGCCATTCACCCCTCCACTTT.

This clonotype has just a few counts. The V and J genes are TRBV9 and TRBJ2-1; TRBD2 matches at 14 bases. The J segment lost 4 bases and the V segment lost 4 bases, leaving 7 bases of the junction unmatched. Germline V lookup: CDR1 SGDLS, CDR2 YYNGEE. There are 17 residues in the CDR3. The DNA of the CDR3 is TGTGCCAGCAGCCCGACTAGCGGGGGGGCGGGATACAATGAGCAGTTCTTC. Translation: CASSPTSGGAGYNEQFF. The whole variable domain, filled in from reference TRBV9 and TRBJ2-1, reads DSGVTQTPKHLITATGQRVTLRCSPRSGDLSVYWYQQSLDQGLQFLIQYYNGEERAKGNILERFSAQQFPDLHSELNLSSLELGDSALYFCASSPTSGGAGYNEQFFGPGTRLTVL.

As to this clonotype: The junction differs from germline at one of its ends, possibly a read error. The chain joins TRBV11-2 to TRBJ2-1, with D perhaps matching TRBD2 (6 bases). Per the germline V gene, CDR1 is SGHAT and CDR2 is FQNNGV. The CDR3 sequence is 15 residues long. For the CDR3, the DNA is TGTGCCAGCAGCTTCTCCCGCGGGGCCTACAGTGAGCAGTTCTTC. This translates into CASSFSRGAYSEQFF.

To note about this clonotype: This may be a read error: a much more frequent sequence differs by one nucleotide. The rearrangement joins TRBV7-6 to TRBJ2-1; 12 bases agree with TRBD2. Germline V lookup: CDR1 SGHVS, CDR2 FNYEAQ. CDR3 length equals 16 residues. The CDR3 protein is CASSQLAGGPYNERFF. The CDR3 region has the DNA TGTGCCAGCAGCCAACTAGCGGGAGGCCCGTACAATGAGCGGTTCTTC.

DNA for the CDR3: TGTGCCAGTAGTGTAGGTCACCCGGCGGGCGAGCAGTACTTC. This codes for CASSVGHPAGEQYF. V gene TRBV19 combines with J gene TRBJ2-4, with D maybe TRBD2 (5 bases). The end of the DNA fits TRBJ2-7 better, so the J call may be wrong. From germline, CDR1 is LNHDA and CDR2 SQIVND (reference sequence). The CDR3 spans 14 residues.

A remark on this clonotype: A single base separates this from a much larger clone, so it may be a read error. The chain couples TRBV6-2 or TRBV6-3 to TRBJ2-7; 7 bases match TRBD1. Trimming took 6 bases from V and 0 from J; bases not matched to a gene: 2. CDR3 length: 13 residues. From germline, CDR1 is MNHEY and CDR2 SVGEGT. CDR3 sequence: CASRGQSSYEQYF. In DNA form, the CDR3 reads TGTGCCAGCAGGGGACAGAGCTCCTACGAGCAGTACTTC.

This clonotype showed up just a few times. V gene TRBV5-6 combines with J gene TRBJ1-6; D ambiguous. This CDR3 is built from 17 residues. The germline CDR1 and CDR2 sequences are SGHDT and YYEEEE. V was trimmed by 4 bases and J by 3 bases, leaving 17 bases between them. CDR3 protein: CASSDTGNGVYNSPLHF. CDR3 nucleotides: TGTGCCAGCAGCGATACTGGGAACGGGGTCTATAATTCACCCCTCCACTTT.

To note about this clonotype: Given a much more abundant clone one base away, this may be a read error. The CDR3 nucleotides read TGTGCCGGCAGTTACAGTCCTAGCGGGAGCTCCTACGAGCAGTACTTC. The encoded protein is CAGSYSPSGSSYEQYF. The gene calls are TRBV6-2 or TRBV6-3 and TRBJ2-7, with TRBD2 matching 10 bases. Germline-derived CDR1 and CDR2 are MNHEY and SVGEGT. CDR3 length: 16 residues.

This clonotype has a handful of counts. The rearrangement links TRBV5-1 to TRBJ1-1; 7 nucleotides match TRBD1. Germline V gives CDR1 SGHRS, CDR2 YFSETQ. Trimming at V came to 3 bases and at J to 3 bases, leaving 8 bases not matched to a gene. The CDR3 has 15 residues. As DNA, the CDR3 is TGCGCCAGCAGCTGGATCCAAACAGGGGACACTGAAGCTTTCTTT. This encodes CASSWIQTGDTEAFF. The full variable domain, its missing parts supplied by reference TRBV5-1 and TRBJ1-1, is KAGVTQTPRYLIKTRGQQVTLSCSPISGHRSVSWYQQTPGQGLQFLFEYFSETQRNKGNFPGRFSGRQFSNSRSEMNVSTLELGDSALYLCASSWIQTGDTEAFFGQGTRLTVV.

With respect to this clonotype: This may arise from a read error, as a much more abundant clone is one base away. The chain is built from TRBV29-1 and TRBJ2-7, with 8 bases that match TRBD1. Germline V gives CDR1 SQVTM, CDR2 ANQGSEA. The CDR3 length is 16 residues. The CDR3 reads CSVDLSRAGGSYKQYF. The CDR3 DNA is TGCAGCGTTGATCTGAGTCGCGCAGGGGGCTCCTACAAGCAGTACTTC.

This clonotype appeared a few times. This chain joins TRBV4-1 and TRBJ1-5; D gene uncertain. Trimming stripped 3 bases from V and 5 bases from J, with 14 bases between. Germline V CDR1 and CDR2: MGHRA, YSYEKL. The CDR3 runs to 15 residues. In DNA form, the CDR3 reads TGCGCCAGCAGCCAGGGGAGGACCCAGGATCAGCCCCAGCATTTT. This encodes CASSQGRTQDQPQHF.

V usage is TRBV7-2 and J usage is TRBJ1-2; 9 positions agree with TRBD1. The length of the CDR3 is 16 residues. After removal of 4 bases from V and 0 bases from J, the junction contained 6 bases not matched to a gene. Per the germline V gene, CDR1 is SGHTA and CDR2 is FQGNSA. CDR3 in DNA: TGTGCCAGCAGCTCAATGGGGACAGGGCCTAACTATGGCTACACCTTC. Encoded protein: CASSSMGTGPNYGYTF.

This clonotype was counted many times. The chain is built from TRBV9 and TRBJ1-6; TRBD1 might be the D (5 bases). The CDR3 covers 14 residues. V dropped 6 bases and J dropped 10 bases, with 17 bases sitting between them. CDR1 is SGDLS and CDR2 is YYNGEE in the germline V gene. The CDR3, as DNA: TGTGCCAGCACCCGGGACCCCGGCGAGTCACCCCTCCACTTT. Translation: CASTRDPGESPLHF.

This clonotype was observed a handful of times. The chain employs TRBV24-1 and TRBJ1-1, with no clear D. V was shortened by 7 bases and J by 0 bases, with 2 bases between the two germline ends. The CDR3 totals 11 residues. The germline V gene encodes CDR1 KGHDR and CDR2 SFDVKD. Written as DNA, the CDR3 is TGTGCCACCAGAGTGAACACTGAAGCTTTCTTT. Translating it yields CATRVNTEAFF.

Only a few counts were recorded for this clonotype. The V gene is TRBV29-1, the J gene TRBJ2-3; no clear D. Germline lookup yields CDR1 SQVTM and CDR2 ANQGSEA. This CDR3 contains 11 residues. Deletions cut 4 bases from V and 4 bases from J, with 6 bases between. CDR3 sequence reads: CSVVSSDTQYF. Written as DNA, the CDR3 is TGCAGCGTTGTCAGTTCAGATACGCAGTATTTT.

This clonotype was counted a single time. The chain is built from TRBV14 and TRBJ1-2; no reliable D call. V was pared by 1 base and J by 5 bases, with 11 bases between. The CDR3 loop spans 14 amino acids. Germline V gives CDR1 SGHDN, CDR2 FVKESK. CDR3 DNA: TGTGCCAGCAGCCAAGTGAATCGAGGGTATGGCTACACCTTC. It is translated as CASSQVNRGYGYTF.

The gene calls are TRBV5-1 and TRBJ2-7; no reliable D call. Per the germline V gene, CDR1 is SGHRS and CDR2 is YFSETQ. The length of the CDR3 is 13 residues. V was shortened by 2 bases and J by 3 bases, with 9 bases between the two germline ends. The CDR3 bases are TGCGCCAGCAGCTTCGGCCTATACTACGAGCAGTACTTC. Its protein is CASSFGLYYEQYF.

The sample holds many counts of this clonotype. This chain links TRBV7-2 with TRBJ2-7; TRBD2 aligns across 9 bases. Germline CDR1 SGHTA, CDR2 FQGNSA. V gave up 5 bases and J gave up 2 bases; unmatched junction bases: 10. This CDR3 spans 16 amino acids. The DNA of the CDR3 is TGTGCCAGCAGCCCAGGGGGTCTAGCGGGGACCTACGAGCAGTACTTC. Translation gives CASSPGGLAGTYEQYF. The full variable domain, with the rest looked up from reference TRBV7-2 and TRBJ2-7, is GAGVSQSPSNKVTEKGKDVELRCDPISGHTALYWYRQSLGQGLEFLIYFQGNSAPDKSGLPSDRFSAERTGGSVSTLTIQRTQQEDSAVYLCASSPGGLAGTYEQYFGPGTRLTVT.

This clonotype was seen only a few times. The rearrangement uses TRBV7-9 and TRBJ2-1; 8 bases match TRBD2. With V trimmed by 5 bases and J by 8 bases, 11 bases remained unmatched. The CDR3 sequence is 15 residues long. The V gene's germline CDR1 is SEHNR and CDR2 FQNEAQ (reference sequence). The CDR3 sequence: CASSTPGLVRDEQFF. The CDR3 DNA sequence: TGTGCCAGCAGCACACCGGGACTAGTGCGCGATGAGCAGTTCTTC.

There are a few counts of this clonotype. The chain has TRBV5-1 and TRBJ2-3, with 8 bases that match TRBD2. The germline CDR1 and CDR2 sequences are SGHRS and YFSETQ. The CDR3 has 17 amino acids. The trim removed 4 bases at V and 5 bases at J, leaving 15 bases unmatched. This chain's CDR3 is CASSPSSAGERGDTQYF. The DNA for the CDR3 is TGCGCCAGCAGCCCAAGCTCAGCGGGGGAAAGGGGAGATACGCAGTATTTT.

There are a few counts of this clonotype. The rearrangement uses TRBV29-1 and TRBJ2-7, with 8 positions matching TRBD1. Germline V gene lookup returns CDR1 SQVTM and CDR2 ANQGSEA. This CDR3 has 14 amino acids. The V and J ends lost 1 base and 0 bases, in that order; junction bases with no gene match: 2. CDR3 residues: CSVEGTGNSYEQYF. DNA for the CDR3: TGCAGCGTTGAAGGGACAGGGAACTCCTACGAGCAGTACTTC.